This is a list of T cell receptor beta chains from one sample in a study of CD8 T cells in ankylosing spondylitis. TCRdb re-analysed the 5' RACE reads in MiXCR, keeping a single row per CDR3 protein. This table has 85,000 to 90,000 distinct CDR3 sequences, around 30% appearing once. Source material: blood, either unsorted or a sorted T cell fraction (not recorded which). These TCRs come from a male donor with ankylosing spondylitis or in good health (not recorded which). Both conserved end residues are part of each CDR3. D genes are given only for firm matches. For some rows the clone size is stated as once, few or many, or as a class when expanded; others skip it.

size,D,V,J,CDR3,DNA
few,-,TRBV20-1,TRBJ2-2,CSAETVPQTGELFF,TGCAGTGCAGAGACAGTTCCCCAGACCGGGGAGCTGTTTTTT
many,-,TRBV5-1,TRBJ1-1,CASSNTDRPGEAFF,TGCGCCAGCAGCAATACCGACAGGCCAGGTGAAGCTTTCTTT
-,-,TRBV20-1,TRBJ2-7,CSATPGGAEQYF,TGCAGTGCTACACCCGGGGGAGCCGAGCAGTACTTC
-,-,TRBV4-1,TRBJ1-1,CASSHPGMNTEAFF,TGCGCCAGCAGCCATCCGGGCATGAACACTGAAGCTTTCTTT
many,-,TRBV20-1,TRBJ1-1,CSAHPSRGLNTEAFF,TGCAGTGCTCATCCGTCCAGGGGCTTGAACACTGAAGCTTTCTTT
few,TRBD1,TRBV5-1,TRBJ1-3,CASSSSRQGSSSGNTIYF,TGCGCCAGCAGCTCGAGCCGACAGGGATCAAGCTCTGGAAACACCATATATTTT
-,TRBD2,TRBV3-1,TRBJ2-7,CASSHGGRRDEQYF,TGTGCCAGCAGCCATGGCGGGAGGAGGGACGAGCAGTACTTC
few,-,TRBV5-1,TRBJ1-2,CASSLRTANYGYTF,TGCGCCAGCAGCCTAAGGACAGCTAACTATGGCTACACCTTC
-,-,TRBV28,TRBJ2-1,CASSFSINEQFF,TGTGCCAGCAGTTTCTCCATCAATGAGCAGTTCTTC
many,TRBD1,TRBV5-1,TRBJ2-2,CASSYEGQALTGELFF,TGCGCCAGCAGCTACGAAGGACAGGCGCTCACCGGGGAGCTGTTTTTT
-,TRBD2,TRBV20-1,TRBJ2-1,CSAPENKRGDYNEQFF,TGCAGTGCACCCGAGAATAAGCGGGGTGACTACAATGAGCAGTTCTTC
-,TRBD1,TRBV15,TRBJ2-7,CATSRGTGGDEQYF,TGTGCCACCAGCAGAGGGACAGGGGGCGACGAGCAGTACTTC
-,TRBD2,TRBV27,TRBJ2-1,CASSRGGREVFF,TGTGCCAGCAGCCGGGGGGGGCGGGAGGTGTTCTTC
-,TRBD2,TRBV10-3,TRBJ2-3,CAISVTLLADTQYF,TGTGCCATCAGTGTCACGCTACTAGCGGATACGCAGTATTTT
few,TRBD1,TRBV29-1,TRBJ2-4,CSITGGSYIQYF,TGCAGCATTACAGGGGGCAGCTACATTCAGTACTTC
-,TRBD2,TRBV7-9,TRBJ2-1,CASSPQGGSVYNEQFF,TGTGCCAGCAGCCCTCAGGGCGGGAGTGTCTACAATGAGCAGTTCTTC
-,TRBD1,TRBV28,TRBJ2-4,CASSSRGRNIQYF,TGTGCCAGCAGTTCAAGGGGGCGGAACATTCAGTACTTC
many,TRBD1,TRBV5-1,TRBJ1-4,CASSQNTGGTGEKLFF,TGCGCCAGCAGCCAAAATACAGGGGGGACTGGTGAAAAACTGTTTTTT
-,-,TRBV28,TRBJ2-5,CASRGTVQETQYF,TGTGCCAGCAGAGGGACGGTCCAAGAGACCCAGTACTTC
-,TRBD1,TRBV20-1,TRBJ2-1,CSARDSETGANEQFF,TGCAGTGCTAGAGATTCCGAGACAGGGGCGAATGAGCAGTTCTTC
few,-,TRBV18,TRBJ2-5,CASSPPGKETQYF,TGTGCCAGCTCGCCGCCGGGGAAAGAGACCCAGTACTTC
-,TRBD2,TRBV5-1,TRBJ2-5,CASSWTTSAGETQYF,TGCGCCAGCAGCTGGACAACTAGCGCGGGAGAGACCCAGTACTTC
-,TRBD1,TRBV7-9,TRBJ2-7,CASSLGQGFYEQYF,TGTGCCAGCAGCTTGGGACAGGGGTTCTACGAGCAGTACTTC
many,TRBD1,TRBV20-1,TRBJ1-6,CSATGGADSPLHF,TGCAGTGCCACAGGGGGCGCGGATTCACCCCTCCACTTT
-,-,TRBV18,TRBJ1-4,CASSPRDRHEANEKLFF,TGTGCCAGCTCACCACGGGACCGACACGAAGCTAATGAAAAACTGTTTTTT
-,-,TRBV20-1,TRBJ1-4,CSAGPSDGGKLFF,TGCAGTGCTGGACCCTCGGACGGGGGAAAACTGTTTTTT